This T cell receptor (beta chain) was found in a study of cytomegalovirus exposure and HLA in healthy donors. In germline, CDR1 is SGHRS, CDR2 YFSETQ. The CDR3 length is 13 residues. To note about this clone: Relative to the germline gene, one junction end is altered; a read error may explain this.

PCR involved 60 Vbeta and 13 Jbeta primers. Assay used: immunoSEQ multiplex PCR; TCRdb lists only in-frame clones, some missing. The sample includes under 200,000 clones, around 79% of them seen just once. The origin of this receptor is a woman aged 40 to 49 in good health and CMV-seronegative. The chain is built from TRBV5-1 and TRBJ1-1; no clear D gene. Sequenced sample: PBMCs. Here the CDR3 DNA reads TGCGCCAGCAGCTTGGAGGAGGGAACGATAAAATCCTTT. Translation: CASSLEEGTIKSF.